These T cell receptor beta chains were read from a single sample in a study of chemoradiotherapy in HPV16-positive cancers. Produced via immunoSEQ multiplex PCR; TCRdb's table is partial and in-frame only. The data contain some 21,000 clones, more than 75% of them singletons. Here the sequenced sample was blood, taken from a patient who underwent chemoradiotherapy. These receptors all come from a human donor with HPV-associated anogenital cancer. The CDR3 runs from the conserved cysteine through the conserved F or W. The order of the fields is CDR3 protein, CDR3 DNA, V gene, J gene, clone size, D gene. D genes are given only for firm matches. Clone size is shown for a subset of rows, as once, few, many or a class of expanded clone.

cdr3_aa: CASSLDGINEKLFF
cdr3_nt: TGCGCCAGCAGCTTGGACGGGATAAATGAAAAACTGTTTTTT
v_call: TRBV5-1
j_call: TRBJ1-4
clone_size: once
d_call: -

cdr3_aa: CASSLPSGILQYF
cdr3_nt: TGTGCCAGCAGCTTACCTAGCGGGATCCTGCAGTATTTT
v_call: TRBV11-3
j_call: TRBJ2-3
clone_size: -
d_call: TRBD2

cdr3_aa: CASSPLGVPYRETQYF
cdr3_nt: TGTGCCAGCTCACCGCTGGGCGTCCCCTACAGGGAGACCCAGTACTTC
v_call: TRBV18
j_call: TRBJ2-5
clone_size: -
d_call: -

cdr3_aa: CASSSDRAGNTIYF
cdr3_nt: TGTGCCAGCAGCTCGGACAGGGCTGGAAACACCATATATTTT
v_call: TRBV7-2
j_call: TRBJ1-3
clone_size: -
d_call: TRBD1

cdr3_aa: CASSLGQGAYEQYF
cdr3_nt: TGTGCCAGCAGCTTAGGACAGGGGGCCTACGAGCAGTACTTC
v_call: TRBV7-6
j_call: TRBJ2-7
clone_size: -
d_call: TRBD1

cdr3_aa: CASSFLSGNGNTIYF
cdr3_nt: TGTGCCAGCAGCTTTCTATCTGGGAATGGAAACACCATATATTTT
v_call: TRBV7-2
j_call: TRBJ1-3
clone_size: -
d_call: -

cdr3_aa: CASSLVIHTEAFF
cdr3_nt: TGTGCCAGCAGCTTAGTGATCCACACTGAAGCTTTCTTT
v_call: TRBV7-6
j_call: TRBJ1-1
clone_size: -
d_call: -

cdr3_aa: CASGLQTTDTEAFF
cdr3_nt: TGTGCTAGTGGTTTACAAACTACCGACACTGAAGCTTTCTTT
v_call: TRBV12-5
j_call: TRBJ1-1
clone_size: -
d_call: -

cdr3_aa: CASSVATRTQGNTIYF
cdr3_nt: TGTGCCAGCAGCGTAGCTACCAGGACTCAAGGAAACACCATATATTTT
v_call: TRBV9
j_call: TRBJ1-3
clone_size: -
d_call: -

cdr3_aa: CASSYSKKPNTGELFF
cdr3_nt: TGTGCCAGCAGTTACTCTAAGAAACCGAACACCGGGGAGCTGTTTTTT
v_call: TRBV6-5
j_call: TRBJ2-2
clone_size: -
d_call: -

cdr3_aa: CASTGGSAYNEQFF
cdr3_nt: TGTGCCAGCACGGGCGGGAGTGCATACAATGAGCAGTTCTTC
v_call: TRBV28
j_call: TRBJ2-1
clone_size: -
d_call: TRBD2

cdr3_aa: CASSLVSEETQYF
cdr3_nt: TGCGCCAGCAGCTTGGTTTCAGAAGAGACCCAGTACTTC
v_call: TRBV5-1
j_call: TRBJ2-5
clone_size: once
d_call: -

cdr3_aa: CASSPESGRGNTIYF
cdr3_nt: TGTGCCAGCTCACCGGAGTCCGGTCGTGGAAACACCATATATTTT
v_call: TRBV18
j_call: TRBJ1-3
clone_size: once
d_call: -

cdr3_aa: CASSSEGASGETQYF
cdr3_nt: TGTGCCAGCAGCTCAGAAGGGGCTAGCGGGGAGACCCAGTACTTC
v_call: TRBV7-9
j_call: TRBJ2-5
clone_size: few
d_call: TRBD2

cdr3_aa: CASSYIYRSSGANVLTF
cdr3_nt: TGTGCCAGCAGTTACATATACAGGAGCTCTGGGGCCAACGTCCTGACTTTC
v_call: TRBV6-7
j_call: TRBJ2-6
clone_size: -
d_call: -

cdr3_aa: CASSLVDRGGGNTIYF
cdr3_nt: TGTGCCAGCAGCTTAGTCGACAGGGGAGGTGGAAACACCATATATTTT
v_call: TRBV5-4
j_call: TRBJ1-3
clone_size: -
d_call: TRBD1

cdr3_aa: CASRTRRQGGFDGYTF
cdr3_nt: TGTGCCAGCAGAACACGACGACAGGGGGGTTTCGATGGCTACACCTTC
v_call: TRBV27
j_call: TRBJ1-2
clone_size: -
d_call: TRBD1

cdr3_aa: CASSLDLAGGNIQYF
cdr3_nt: TGTGCCAGCAGCTTAGACTTAGCGGGGGGAAACATTCAGTACTTC
v_call: TRBV11-3
j_call: TRBJ2-4
clone_size: -
d_call: TRBD2

cdr3_aa: CASSLSQNYGYTF
cdr3_nt: TGTGCCAGCAGCTTGTCACAGAACTATGGCTACACCTTC
v_call: TRBV7-9
j_call: TRBJ1-2
clone_size: -
d_call: -

cdr3_aa: CASSFGQGAIGYGYTF
cdr3_nt: TGTGCCAGCAGTTTCGGACAGGGGGCAATAGGGTATGGCTACACCTTC
v_call: TRBV27
j_call: TRBJ1-2
clone_size: -
d_call: TRBD1

cdr3_aa: CASSLYSTNYGYTF
cdr3_nt: TGCGCCAGCAGCTTGTACTCTACTAACTATGGCTACACCTTC
v_call: TRBV5-1
j_call: TRBJ1-2
clone_size: -
d_call: -

cdr3_aa: CASSQVDMGFAGELFF
cdr3_nt: TGCGCCAGCAGCCAAGTTGATATGGGGTTCGCCGGGGAGCTGTTTTTT
v_call: TRBV4-1
j_call: TRBJ2-2
clone_size: few
d_call: -

cdr3_aa: CASSGQLGPYEQYF
cdr3_nt: TGTGCCAGTAGCGGACAGTTGGGACCCTACGAGCAGTACTTC
v_call: TRBV19
j_call: TRBJ2-7
clone_size: once
d_call: -

cdr3_aa: CATLVGASEAFF
cdr3_nt: TGCGCCACCCTCGTGGGGGCTTCTGAAGCTTTCTTT
v_call: TRBV10-1
j_call: TRBJ1-1
clone_size: -
d_call: -

cdr3_aa: CARGDRASYEQYF
cdr3_nt: TGTGCCAGGGGGGACAGGGCTTCCTACGAGCAGTACTTC
v_call: TRBV9
j_call: TRBJ2-7
clone_size: -
d_call: TRBD1

cdr3_aa: CASSLGGRNNEQFF
cdr3_nt: TGTGCCAGCAGCTTGGGCGGGAGGAACAATGAGCAGTTCTTC
v_call: TRBV7-9
j_call: TRBJ2-1
clone_size: -
d_call: TRBD2

cdr3_aa: CASTDYGGDYNEQFF
cdr3_nt: TGTGCCAGCACCGACTATGGGGGGGACTACAATGAGCAGTTCTTC
v_call: TRBV6-6
j_call: TRBJ2-1
clone_size: -
d_call: TRBD2

cdr3_aa: CASSYFSGTEAFF
cdr3_nt: TGTGCCAGCAGTTACTTCTCGGGCACTGAAGCTTTCTTT
v_call: TRBV6-5
j_call: TRBJ1-1
clone_size: once
d_call: -

cdr3_aa: CASSAGGAQETQYF
cdr3_nt: TGTGCCAGTAGTGCAGGCGGGGCCCAAGAGACCCAGTACTTC
v_call: TRBV19
j_call: TRBJ2-5
clone_size: -
d_call: -

cdr3_aa: CASGTNDNSPLHF
cdr3_nt: TGTGCCAGCGGGACAAATGATAATTCACCCCTCCACTTT
v_call: TRBV14
j_call: TRBJ1-6
clone_size: -
d_call: -

cdr3_aa: CASSPETSNSPLHF
cdr3_nt: TGTGCCAGCTCACCAGAGACGTCTAATTCACCCCTCCACTTT
v_call: TRBV18
j_call: TRBJ1-6
clone_size: -
d_call: -

cdr3_aa: CASSDNSGANVLTF
cdr3_nt: TGTGCCAGCAGTGACAACTCTGGGGCCAACGTCCTGACTTTC
v_call: TRBV6-4
j_call: TRBJ2-6
clone_size: -
d_call: -

cdr3_aa: CASRPGQGARGGITDTQYF
cdr3_nt: TGTGCCAGTAGGCCGGGACAGGGGGCACGCGGGGGTATCACAGATACGCAGTATTTT
v_call: TRBV19
j_call: TRBJ2-3
clone_size: -
d_call: TRBD1

cdr3_aa: CASSLAGGPGYEQYF
cdr3_nt: TGTGCCAGCAGCTTGGCGGGGGGGCCAGGGTACGAGCAGTACTTC
v_call: TRBV5-4
j_call: TRBJ2-7
clone_size: -
d_call: TRBD2

cdr3_aa: CAGGTSPTDTQYF
cdr3_nt: TGTGCCGGCGGGACTAGCCCTACAGATACGCAGTATTTT
v_call: TRBV9
j_call: TRBJ2-3
clone_size: -
d_call: TRBD2

cdr3_aa: CASRVETGVGEQYF
cdr3_nt: TGCGCCAGCAGAGTCGAGACAGGGGTTGGCGAGCAGTACTTC
v_call: TRBV5-1
j_call: TRBJ2-7
clone_size: -
d_call: TRBD1

cdr3_aa: CASSLGRGNYGYTF
cdr3_nt: TGTGCCAGCAGCTTAGGCCGGGGTAACTATGGCTACACCTTC
v_call: TRBV7-8
j_call: TRBJ1-2
clone_size: -
d_call: -